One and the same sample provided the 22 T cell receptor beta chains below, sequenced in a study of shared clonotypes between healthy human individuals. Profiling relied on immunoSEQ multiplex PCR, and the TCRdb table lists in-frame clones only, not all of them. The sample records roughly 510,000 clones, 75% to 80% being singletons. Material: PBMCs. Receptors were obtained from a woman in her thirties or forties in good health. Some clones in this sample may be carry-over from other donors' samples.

CDR3 in amino acids: CASSEEAGGLNEQFF. The CDR3 nucleotides are TGTGCCAGCAGTGAGGAAGCGGGGGGACTCAATGAGCAGTTCTTC. The chain carries TRBV6-4 and TRBJ2-1; 9 bases are shared with TRBD2. Trimming removed 3 bases from V and 6 bases from J; junction bases left unmatched: 6. CDR1 and CDR2 (germline): MRHNA, SNTAGT. This CDR3 contains 15 residues.

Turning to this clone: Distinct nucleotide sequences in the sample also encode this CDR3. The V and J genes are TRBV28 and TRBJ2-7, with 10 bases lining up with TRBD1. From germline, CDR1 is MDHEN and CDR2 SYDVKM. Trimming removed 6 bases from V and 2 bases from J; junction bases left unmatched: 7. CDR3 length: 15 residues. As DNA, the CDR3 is TGTGCCAGCAGCCCACCCGGGACAGGGGCCTACGAGCAGTACTTC. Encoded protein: CASSPPGTGAYEQYF. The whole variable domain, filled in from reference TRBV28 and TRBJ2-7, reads DVKVTQSSRYLVKRTGEKVFLECVQDMDHENMFWYRQDPGLGLRLIYFSYDVKMKEKGDIPEGYSVSREKKERFSLILESASTNQTSMYLCASSPPGTGAYEQYFGPGTRLTVT.

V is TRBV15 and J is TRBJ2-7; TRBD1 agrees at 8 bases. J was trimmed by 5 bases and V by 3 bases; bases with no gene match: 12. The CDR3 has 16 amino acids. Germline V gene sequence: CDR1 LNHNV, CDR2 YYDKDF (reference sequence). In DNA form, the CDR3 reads TGTGCCACCAGCAGGGGGGGTTCGACAGGGGTTAACGAGCAGTACTTC. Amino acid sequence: CATSRGGSTGVNEQYF.

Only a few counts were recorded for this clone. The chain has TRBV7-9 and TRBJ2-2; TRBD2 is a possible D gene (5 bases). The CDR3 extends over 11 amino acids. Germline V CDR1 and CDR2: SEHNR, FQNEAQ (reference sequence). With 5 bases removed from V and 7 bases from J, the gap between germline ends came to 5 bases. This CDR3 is CASSGSGELFF. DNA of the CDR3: TGTGCCAGCAGCGGGAGCGGGGAGCTGTTTTTT. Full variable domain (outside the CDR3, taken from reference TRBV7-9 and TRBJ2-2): DTGVSQNPRHKITKRGQNVTFRCDPISEHNRLYWYRQTLGQGPEFLTYFQNEAQLEKSRLLSDRFSAERPKGSFSTLEIQRTEQGDSAMYLCASSGSGELFFGEGSRLTVL.

CDR3 amino acids: CASSQDTRTSSEKLFF. CDR3 sequence (DNA): TGTGCCAGCAGCCAAGATACGAGGACAAGTAGTGAAAAACTGTTTTTT. The chain employs TRBV14 and TRBJ1-4; tentative D call: TRBD1 (5 bases). The germline V gene has CDR1 SGHDN and CDR2 FVKESK. V lost 0 bases and J 7 bases, leaving 15 bases between the germline ends. The CDR3 extends over 16 amino acids. Drawing the rest from reference TRBV14 and TRBJ1-4, the complete variable domain is EAGVTQFPSHSVIEKGQTVTLRCDPISGHDNLYWYRRVMGKEIKFLLHFVKESKQDESGMPNNRFLAERTGGTYSTLKVQPAELEDSGVYFCASSQDTRTSSEKLFFGSGTQLSVL.

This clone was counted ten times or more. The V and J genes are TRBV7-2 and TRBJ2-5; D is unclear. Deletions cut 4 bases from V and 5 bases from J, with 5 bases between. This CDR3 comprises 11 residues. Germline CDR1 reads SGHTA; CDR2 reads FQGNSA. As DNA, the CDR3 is TGTGCCAGCAGCTACGCGGAGACCCAGTACTTC. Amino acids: CASSYAETQYF.

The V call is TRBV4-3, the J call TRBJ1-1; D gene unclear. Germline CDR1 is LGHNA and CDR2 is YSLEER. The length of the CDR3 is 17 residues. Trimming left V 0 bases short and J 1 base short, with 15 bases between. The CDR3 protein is CASSQDLVGSENTEAFF. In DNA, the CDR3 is TGCGCCAGCAGCCAAGATTTGGTAGGCAGCGAGAACACTGAAGCTTTCTTT.

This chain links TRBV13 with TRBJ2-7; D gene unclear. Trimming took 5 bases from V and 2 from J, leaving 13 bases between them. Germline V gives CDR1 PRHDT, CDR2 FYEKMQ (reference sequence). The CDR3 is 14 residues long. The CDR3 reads CASSTITGPYEQYF. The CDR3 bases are TGTGCCAGCAGCACGATCACCGGGCCCTACGAGCAGTACTTC. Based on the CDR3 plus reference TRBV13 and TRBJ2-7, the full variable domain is AAGVIQSPRHLIKEKRETATLKCYPIPRHDTVYWYQQGPGQDPQFLISFYEKMQSDKGSIPDRFSAQQFSDYHSELNMSSLELGDSALYFCASSTITGPYEQYFGPGTRLTVT.

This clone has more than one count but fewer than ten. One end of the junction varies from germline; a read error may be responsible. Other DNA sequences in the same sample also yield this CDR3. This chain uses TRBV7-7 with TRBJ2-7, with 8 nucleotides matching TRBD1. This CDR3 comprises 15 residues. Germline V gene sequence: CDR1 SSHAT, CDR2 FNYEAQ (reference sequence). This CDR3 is CASSLRAGGFYEQYF. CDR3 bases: TGTGCTAGCAGCTTAAGGGCAGGGGGCTTCTACGAGCAGTACTTC.

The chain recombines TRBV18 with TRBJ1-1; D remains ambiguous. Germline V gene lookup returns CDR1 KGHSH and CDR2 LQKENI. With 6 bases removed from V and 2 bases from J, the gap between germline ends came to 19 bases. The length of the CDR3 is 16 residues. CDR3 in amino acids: CASSPGGLAANTEAFF. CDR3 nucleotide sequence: TGTGCCAGCTCGCCCGGTGGGCTTGCAGCAAACACTGAAGCTTTCTTT. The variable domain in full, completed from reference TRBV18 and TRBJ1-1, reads NAGVMQNPRHLVRRRGQEARLRCSPMKGHSHVYWYRQLPEEGLKFMVYLQKENIIDESGMPKERFSAEFPKEGPSILRIQQVVRGDSAAYFCASSPGGLAANTEAFFGQGTRLTVV.

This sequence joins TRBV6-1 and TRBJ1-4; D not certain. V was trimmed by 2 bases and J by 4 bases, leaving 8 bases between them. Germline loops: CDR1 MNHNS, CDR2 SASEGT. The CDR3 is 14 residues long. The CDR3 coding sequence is TGTGCCAGCAGTGAACTTCACAGTAATGAAAAACTGTTTTTT. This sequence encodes CASSELHSNEKLFF.

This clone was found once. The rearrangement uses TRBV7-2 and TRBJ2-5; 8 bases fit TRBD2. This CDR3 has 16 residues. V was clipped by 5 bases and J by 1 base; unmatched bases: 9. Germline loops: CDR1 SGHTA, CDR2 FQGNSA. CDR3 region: CASSQRSTSGQETQYF. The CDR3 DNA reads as TGTGCCAGCAGCCAGAGAAGTACTAGCGGCCAAGAGACCCAGTACTTC.

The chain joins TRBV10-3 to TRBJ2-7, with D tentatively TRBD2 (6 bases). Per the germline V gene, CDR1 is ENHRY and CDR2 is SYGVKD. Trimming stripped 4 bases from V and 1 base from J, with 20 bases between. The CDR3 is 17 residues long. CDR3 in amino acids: CAISVGPLGRRSYEQYF. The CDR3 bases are TGTGCCATCAGTGTCGGCCCCCTAGGGAGGCGTTCCTACGAGCAGTACTTC.

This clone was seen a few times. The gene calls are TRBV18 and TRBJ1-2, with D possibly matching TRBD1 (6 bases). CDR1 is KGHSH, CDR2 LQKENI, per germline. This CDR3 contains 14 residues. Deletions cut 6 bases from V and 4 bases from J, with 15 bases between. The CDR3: CASSDPQGTYGYTF. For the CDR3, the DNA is TGTGCCAGCTCCGACCCTCAGGGGACCTATGGCTACACCTTC.

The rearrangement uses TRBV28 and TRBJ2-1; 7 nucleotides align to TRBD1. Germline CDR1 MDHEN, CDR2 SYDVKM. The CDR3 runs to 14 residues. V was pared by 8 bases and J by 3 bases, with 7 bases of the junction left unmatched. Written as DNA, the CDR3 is TGTGCCAGCGGCCCTGGGACAGACTACAATGAGCAGTTCTTC. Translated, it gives CASGPGTDYNEQFF.

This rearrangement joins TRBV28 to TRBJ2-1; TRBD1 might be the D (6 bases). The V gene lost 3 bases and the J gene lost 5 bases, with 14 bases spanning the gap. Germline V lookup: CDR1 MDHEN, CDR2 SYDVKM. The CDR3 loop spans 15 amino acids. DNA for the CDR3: TGTGCCAGCAGTTTCCCACAGGGTTCCAACAATGAGCAGTTCTTC. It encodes CASSFPQGSNNEQFF. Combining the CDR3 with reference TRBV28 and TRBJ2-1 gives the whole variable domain DVKVTQSSRYLVKRTGEKVFLECVQDMDHENMFWYRQDPGLGLRLIYFSYDVKMKEKGDIPEGYSVSREKKERFSLILESASTNQTSMYLCASSFPQGSNNEQFFGPGTRLTVL.

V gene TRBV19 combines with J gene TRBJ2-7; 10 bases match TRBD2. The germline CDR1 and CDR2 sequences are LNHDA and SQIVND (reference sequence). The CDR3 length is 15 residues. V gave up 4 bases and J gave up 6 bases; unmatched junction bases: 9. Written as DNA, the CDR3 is TGTGCCAGTAGTAAAGCTAGCGGGAGAATTGGCGAGCAGTACTTC. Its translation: CASSKASGRIGEQYF.

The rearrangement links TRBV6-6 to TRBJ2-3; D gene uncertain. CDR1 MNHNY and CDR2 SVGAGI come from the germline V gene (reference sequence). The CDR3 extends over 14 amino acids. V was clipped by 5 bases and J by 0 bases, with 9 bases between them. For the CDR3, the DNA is TGTGCCAGCAGTCCACGACCCAGCACAGATACGCAGTATTTT. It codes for CASSPRPSTDTQYF.

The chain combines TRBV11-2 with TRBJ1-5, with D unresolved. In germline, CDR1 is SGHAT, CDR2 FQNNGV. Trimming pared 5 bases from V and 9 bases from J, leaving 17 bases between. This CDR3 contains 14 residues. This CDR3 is CASSLDTVGPPQHF. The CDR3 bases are TGTGCCAGCAGCCTGGATACGGTAGGGCCGCCCCAGCATTTT.

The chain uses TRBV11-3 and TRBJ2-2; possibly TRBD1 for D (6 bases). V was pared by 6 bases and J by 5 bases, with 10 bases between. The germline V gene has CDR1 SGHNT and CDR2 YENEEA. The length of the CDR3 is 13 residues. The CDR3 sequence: CASSWGRTGELFF. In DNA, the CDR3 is TGTGCCAGCAGTTGGGGGCGGACCGGGGAGCTGTTTTTT.

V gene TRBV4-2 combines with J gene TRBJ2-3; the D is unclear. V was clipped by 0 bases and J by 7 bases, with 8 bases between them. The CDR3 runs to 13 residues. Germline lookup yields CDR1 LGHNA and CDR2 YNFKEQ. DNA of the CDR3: TGTGCCAGCAGCCAAGATGGAACCCATACGCAGTATTTT. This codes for CASSQDGTHTQYF.

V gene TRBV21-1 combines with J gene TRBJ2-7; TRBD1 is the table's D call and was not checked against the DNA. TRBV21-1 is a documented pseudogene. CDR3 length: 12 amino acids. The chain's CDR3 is CASLSGTYEQYF. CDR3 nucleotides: TGTGCCAGCCTTTCAGGAACCTACGAGCAGTACTTC.